The rows below give T cell receptor beta chains drawn from one sample of a study of shared clonotypes between healthy human individuals. Assay used: immunoSEQ multiplex PCR; TCRdb lists only in-frame clones, some missing. The profile covers over 1.5 million clones, with approximately 98% appearing a single time and roughly 0.4% taken by the ten largest. The specimen sequenced was naive CD4+ T cells sorted from blood. These receptors were collected from a man aged 30 to 39 in good health. Both conserved end residues are part of each CDR3. D genes are given only for firm matches. Size is omitted from some rows. Given values are once, few, many or a class for expanded clones.

clone size	J gene	D gene	V gene	CDR3 DNA	CDR3 protein
NA	TRBJ1-2	TRBD1	TRBV2	TGTGCCAGCTCCCCGGACAGGGCCTCGTATGGCTACACCTTC	CASSPDRASYGYTF
NA	TRBJ1-2	TRBD1	TRBV28	TGTGCCAGCAGTGACATGGGACAGGGGCCCTATGGCTACACCTTC	CASSDMGQGPYGYTF
once	TRBJ2-7	TRBD1	TRBV5-6	TGTGCCAGCAGCTTGCCAGGACAGGGGTGGTCCTACGAGCAGTACTTC	CASSLPGQGWSYEQYF
NA	TRBJ1-2	NA	TRBV7-2	TGTGCCAGCAGCTTGGACCCTAACTATGGCTACACCTTC	CASSLDPNYGYTF
NA	TRBJ1-2	TRBD1	TRBV25-1	TGTGCCAGCAGCGAAACCGGGACAGGGGGCGTTTCGTTTCATGGCTACACCTTC	CASSETGTGGVSFHGYTF
NA	TRBJ2-3	NA	TRBV7-6	TGTGCCAGCAGTAGGAGACAGGTGGGGGGCACAGATACGCAGTATTTT	CASSRRQVGGTDTQYF
NA	TRBJ1-5	TRBD1	TRBV15	TGTGCCACCAGGCCCCGGGACAGCGTGTCGGGTTTAAATCAGCCCCAGCATTTT	CATRPRDSVSGLNQPQHF
NA	TRBJ2-7	TRBD2	TRBV15	TGTGCCACCAGCAGGACTAGCGGGATCGTGGACTCCTACGAGCAGTACTTC	CATSRTSGIVDSYEQYF
once	TRBJ2-1	TRBD2	TRBV10-1	TGCGCCAGCAGCCTAGCGGGAGGACTGAATGAGCAGTTCTTC	CASSLAGGLNEQFF
NA	TRBJ2-1	TRBD2	TRBV11-2	TGTGCCAGCAGCCCTTTGGGACTAGCGGTACCCGGCCATGAGCAGTTCTTC	CASSPLGLAVPGHEQFF
NA	TRBJ2-2	NA	TRBV16	TGTGCCAGCTTCGGGACGCTCGTGTCCGGGGAGCTGTTTTTT	CASFGTLVSGELFF
NA	TRBJ1-2	TRBD1	TRBV5-1	TGCGCCAGCAGCCGGACAGGGGCCGATGGCTACACCTTC	CASSRTGADGYTF
once	TRBJ2-4	NA	TRBV28	TGTGCCAGCAGACCAAACCCGGGACGGATGCAATCTTCCGCCAAAAACATTCAGTACTTC	CASRPNPGRMQSSAKNIQYF
NA	TRBJ2-7	TRBD1	TRBV5-8	TGTGCCAGCAGCTTGGCCGGGACAGGGAGGTACGAGCAGTACTTC	CASSLAGTGRYEQYF
NA	TRBJ1-1	NA	TRBV7-3	TGTGCCAGCAGCCGGGACGTGCCCACTGAAGCTTTCTTT	CASSRDVPTEAFF
NA	TRBJ2-7	TRBD2	TRBV15	TGTGCCACCAGCCTCGGGAGAGCGGGAGAATCGGGGTCCTACGAGCAGTACTTC	CATSLGRAGESGSYEQYF
NA	TRBJ2-1	TRBD2	TRBV28	TGTGCCAGCAGCCGGGGACTAGCGGGAAAACGGCAGTTCTTC	CASSRGLAGKRQFF
NA	TRBJ2-7	NA	TRBV27	TGTGCCAGCAGTTTAGGTAGGATAGCTACCTACGAGCAGTACTTC	CASSLGRIATYEQYF
NA	TRBJ2-2	NA	TRBV6-1	TGTGCCAGCAGTCTAATGCAGTACACCGGGGAGCTGTTTTTT	CASSLMQYTGELFF
few	TRBJ2-3	TRBD2	TRBV6-5	TGTGCCAGCAGTTACTTGACTAGCAGCACAGATACGCAGTATTTT	CASSYLTSSTDTQYF
NA	TRBJ2-3	TRBD1	TRBV10-3	TGTGCCATCTGCGAACAGGGGCTGGGGACAGATACGCAGTATTTT	CAICEQGLGTDTQYF
NA	TRBJ1-1	TRBD1	TRBV7-9	TGTGCCAGCAGCCCCACAGGGGGGTACACTGAAGCTTTCTTT	CASSPTGGYTEAFF
NA	TRBJ2-5	NA	TRBV5-1	TGCGCCAGCATTGGGCAGCTACAAGAGCGGACCCAGTACTTC	CASIGQLQERTQYF
NA	TRBJ2-1	NA	TRBV6-5	TGTGCCAGCAGTTACGGGCTAGCGTCGTTCTTC	CASSYGLASFF
NA	TRBJ1-1	NA	TRBV27	TGTGCCTCCCAGGGGAGCACTGAAGCTTTCTTT	CASQGSTEAFF
NA	TRBJ2-2	NA	TRBV4-2	TGTGCCAGCAGCCAAGCGGGGGGCTTCTACACCGGGGAGCTGTTTTTT	CASSQAGGFYTGELFF
NA	TRBJ2-7	NA	TRBV6-6	TGTGCCAGCAGTCAAAGGGACGTACCCTCCTACGAGCAGTACTTC	CASSQRDVPSYEQYF
NA	TRBJ2-1	TRBD2	TRBV7-6	TGTGCCAGCAGCTTAGGGGCGGCTAGCGGGAGGGTTAGCGATGAGCAGTTCTTC	CASSLGAASGRVSDEQFF
NA	TRBJ2-7	TRBD2	TRBV13	TGTGCCAGCAGCCCCACGACTAGCGGGAAGTCCTACGAGCAGTACTTC	CASSPTTSGKSYEQYF
once	TRBJ1-5	NA	TRBV28	TGTGCCAGCAGTCCCTCGAGTCATTGGTTTCAGCAGCCCCAGCATTTT	CASSPSSHWFQQPQHF
NA	TRBJ2-7	NA	TRBV18	TGTGCCAGCTCACCACCCTCGGTAGGAAACTACGAGCAGTACTTC	CASSPPSVGNYEQYF
NA	TRBJ2-3	NA	TRBV9	TGTGCCAGCAGCGTAGCTGTTCAAGATACGCAGTATTTT	CASSVAVQDTQYF
once	TRBJ2-7	TRBD2	TRBV27	TGTGCCAGCAGTTCCCCAACTAAGACTAGCGGGAGAGTGTACGAGCAGTACTTC	CASSSPTKTSGRVYEQYF
NA	TRBJ2-7	NA	TRBV5-6	TGTGCCAGCAGCCCCACCGGGACAGCGGGGTACGAGCAGTACTTC	CASSPTGTAGYEQYF
NA	TRBJ2-2	NA	TRBV18	TGTGCCAGCTCACCACAAAGGGCAGGGGCTATAACCGGGGAGCTGTTTTTT	CASSPQRAGAITGELFF
NA	TRBJ2-2	NA	TRBV7-6	TGTGCCTTCCGACGCAGCAATCTAGGCGGGGAGCTGTTTTTT	CAFRRSNLGGELFF
NA	TRBJ1-5	NA	TRBV6-1	TGTGCCAGCAGAGTGGGCCCCAATCAGCCCCAGCATTTT	CASRVGPNQPQHF
NA	TRBJ2-2	NA	TRBV15	TGTGCCACCAGCCTTCTTTTTGCCGGGGAGCTGTTTTTT	CATSLLFAGELFF
NA	TRBJ1-4	NA	TRBV25-1	TGTGCCAGCAGTGCTGGGAGGACCAACAATGAAAAACTGTTTTTT	CASSAGRTNNEKLFF
NA	TRBJ1-5	NA	TRBV2	TGTGCCAGCAGTGAGAGGGGGAATCAGCCCCAGCATTTT	CASSERGNQPQHF
NA	TRBJ1-4	NA	TRBV15	TGTGCCACCAGCAGAGATAAGTGGGAGGGTGAAAAACTGTTTTTT	CATSRDKWEGEKLFF
NA	TRBJ2-1	NA	TRBV5-5	TGTGCCAGCAGCTTGGGGGCGGTAACCTACAATGAGCAGTTCTTC	CASSLGAVTYNEQFF
NA	TRBJ2-7	TRBD2	TRBV28	TGTGCCAGCAGTTTATTGGGCGGGAGCCACCACTACGAGCAGTACTTC	CASSLLGGSHHYEQYF
NA	TRBJ1-5	NA	TRBV10-3	TGTGCCATCAGTGTCCAGGCCAATCAGCCCCAGCATTTT	CAISVQANQPQHF
NA	TRBJ2-6	NA	TRBV27	TGTGCCAGCAGCTTAATAAGTACTGGGGCCAACGTCCTGACTTTC	CASSLISTGANVLTF
NA	TRBJ2-1	TRBD2	TRBV19	TGTGCCAGTCGTCGGACTAGCGGGAGCTCCTACAATGAGCAGTTCTTC	CASRRTSGSSYNEQFF
NA	TRBJ1-3	NA	TRBV5-1	TGCGCCAGCAGCTTGGAGGGCCCCGGCTCTGGAAACACCATATATTTT	CASSLEGPGSGNTIYF
NA	TRBJ2-1	NA	TRBV30	TGTGCCTGGAGTGTAGTATCTGAGCAGTTCTTC	CAWSVVSEQFF
NA	TRBJ2-1	TRBD2	TRBV4-2	TGTGCCAGCAGCCAAGAAGGGGCTGAAGCGGGAGTTTGGTTCTTC	CASSQEGAEAGVWFF
NA	TRBJ2-7	NA	TRBV18	TGTGCCAGCTCAGGTCTCTGGACCCCGACTGCCGAGCAGTACTTC	CASSGLWTPTAEQYF
NA	TRBJ2-1	NA	TRBV10-3	TGTGCCATCGGTAGTGGTAATGAGCAGTTCTTC	CAIGSGNEQFF
NA	TRBJ2-2	TRBD2	TRBV7-9	TGTGCCAGCAGCCAAGGGACTAGCGGGAGGACCGGGGAGCTGTTTTTT	CASSQGTSGRTGELFF
NA	TRBJ2-2	TRBD2	TRBV9	TGTGCCAGCAGCGTTCCCCGCGCTAGCGGAGCGAACACCGGGGAGCTGTTTTTT	CASSVPRASGANTGELFF
NA	TRBJ2-1	NA	TRBV27	TGTGCCAGCAGTTTCCTTAGCGGACTCTCCTACAATGAGCAGTTCTTC	CASSFLSGLSYNEQFF
NA	TRBJ1-1	TRBD1	TRBV9	TGTGCCAGCAGCGGAGGGAGAGGACTACAGGGGATCGAGACTGAAGCTTTCTTT	CASSGGRGLQGIETEAFF
NA	TRBJ1-5	TRBD1	TRBV18	TGTGCCAGCTCCGGGACAGGGACCTTTCCGGGCAATCAGCCCCAGCATTTT	CASSGTGTFPGNQPQHF
NA	TRBJ2-7	TRBD1	TRBV7-9	TGTGCCAGCAGCCCGAGAGGGACAGGGGGACACGAGCAGTACTTC	CASSPRGTGGHEQYF
NA	TRBJ2-7	TRBD2	TRBV11-2	TGTGCCAGCAGCTTAATTGTCTGGACTAGCGGCACCTACGAGCAGTACTTC	CASSLIVWTSGTYEQYF
NA	TRBJ2-4	TRBD2	TRBV2	TGTGCCAGCAAACTAGCGCTGGGCAAAAACATTCAGTACTTC	CASKLALGKNIQYF
NA	TRBJ2-1	TRBD1	TRBV9	TGTGCCAGCAGTGACAGGGGATTCGAGCAGTTCTTC	CASSDRGFEQFF